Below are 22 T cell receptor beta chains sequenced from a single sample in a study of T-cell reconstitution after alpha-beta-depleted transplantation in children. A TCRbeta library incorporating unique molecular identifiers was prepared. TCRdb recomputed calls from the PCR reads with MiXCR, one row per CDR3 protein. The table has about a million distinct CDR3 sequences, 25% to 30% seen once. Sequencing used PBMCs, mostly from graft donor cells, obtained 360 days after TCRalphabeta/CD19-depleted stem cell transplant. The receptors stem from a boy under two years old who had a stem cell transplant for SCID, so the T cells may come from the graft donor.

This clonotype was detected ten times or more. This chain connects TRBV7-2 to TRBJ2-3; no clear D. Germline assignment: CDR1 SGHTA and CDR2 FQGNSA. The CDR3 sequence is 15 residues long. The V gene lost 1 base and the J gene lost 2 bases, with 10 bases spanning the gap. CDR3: CASSLVGEATDTQYF. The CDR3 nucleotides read TGTGCCAGCAGCTTAGTGGGCGAAGCCACAGATACGCAGTATTTT.

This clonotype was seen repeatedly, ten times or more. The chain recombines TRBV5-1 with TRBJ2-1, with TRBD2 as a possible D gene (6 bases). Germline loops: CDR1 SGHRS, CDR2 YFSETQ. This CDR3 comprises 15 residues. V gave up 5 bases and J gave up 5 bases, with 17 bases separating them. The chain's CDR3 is CASRIRTSSDNEQFF. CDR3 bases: TGCGCCAGCAGGATCCGAACTAGCTCAGACAATGAGCAGTTCTTC. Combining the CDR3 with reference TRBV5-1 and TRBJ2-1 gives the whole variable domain KAGVTQTPRYLIKTRGQQVTLSCSPISGHRSVSWYQQTPGQGLQFLFEYFSETQRNKGNFPGRFSGRQFSNSRSEMNVSTLELGDSALYLCASRIRTSSDNEQFFGPGTRLTVL.

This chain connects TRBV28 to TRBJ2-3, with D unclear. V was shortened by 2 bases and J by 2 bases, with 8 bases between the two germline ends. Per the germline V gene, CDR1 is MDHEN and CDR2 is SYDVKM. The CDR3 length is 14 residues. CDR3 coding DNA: TGTGCCAGCAGTTTACTAACTCTCACAGATACGCAGTATTTT. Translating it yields CASSLLTLTDTQYF.

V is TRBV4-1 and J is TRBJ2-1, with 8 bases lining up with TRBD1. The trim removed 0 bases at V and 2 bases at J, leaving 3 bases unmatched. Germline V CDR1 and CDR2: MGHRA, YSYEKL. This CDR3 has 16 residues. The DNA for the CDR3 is TGCGCCAGCAGCCAAGATCAGGGGGCGGCCTACAATGAGCAGTTCTTC. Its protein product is CASSQDQGAAYNEQFF.

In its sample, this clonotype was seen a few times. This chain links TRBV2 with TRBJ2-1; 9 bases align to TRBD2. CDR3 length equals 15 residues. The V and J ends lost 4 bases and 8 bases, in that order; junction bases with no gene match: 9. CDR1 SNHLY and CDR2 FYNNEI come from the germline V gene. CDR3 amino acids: CASSVGGGAVYEQFF. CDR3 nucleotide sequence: TGTGCCAGCAGTGTGGGCGGGGGGGCAGTCTATGAGCAGTTCTTC.

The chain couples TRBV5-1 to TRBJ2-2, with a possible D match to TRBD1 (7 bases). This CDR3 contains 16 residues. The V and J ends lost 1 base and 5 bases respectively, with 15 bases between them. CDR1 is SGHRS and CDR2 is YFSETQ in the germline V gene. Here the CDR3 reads CASSLKTGRTTGELFF. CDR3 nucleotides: TGCGCCAGCAGCTTGAAGACAGGGAGGACGACCGGGGAGCTGTTTTTT.

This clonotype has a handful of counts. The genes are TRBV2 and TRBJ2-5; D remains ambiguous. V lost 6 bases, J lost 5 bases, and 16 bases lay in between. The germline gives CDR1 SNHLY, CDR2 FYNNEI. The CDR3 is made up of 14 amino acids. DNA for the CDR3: TGTGCCAGCAGGCAGGAGCGACTTAGGGAGACCCAGTACTTC. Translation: CASRQERLRETQYF.

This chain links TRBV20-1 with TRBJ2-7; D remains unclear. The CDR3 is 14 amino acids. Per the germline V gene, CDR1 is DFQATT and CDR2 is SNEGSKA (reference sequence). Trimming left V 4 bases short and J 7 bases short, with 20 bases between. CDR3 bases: TGCAGTGCTATCCCGTACATCGGGTTTTGGGAGCAGTACTTC. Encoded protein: CSAIPYIGFWEQYF.

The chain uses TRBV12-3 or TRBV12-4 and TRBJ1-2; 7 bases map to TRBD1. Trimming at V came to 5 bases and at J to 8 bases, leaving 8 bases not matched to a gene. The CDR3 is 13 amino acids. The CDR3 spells CASSPWDSWGYTF. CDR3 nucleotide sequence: TGTGCCAGCAGTCCCTGGGACAGTTGGGGCTACACCTTC.

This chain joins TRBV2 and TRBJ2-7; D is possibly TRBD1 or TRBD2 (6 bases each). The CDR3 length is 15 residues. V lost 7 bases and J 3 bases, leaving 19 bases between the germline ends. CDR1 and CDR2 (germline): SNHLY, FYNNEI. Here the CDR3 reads CASIRQAGRSYEQYF. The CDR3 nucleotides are TGTGCCAGCATAAGACAGGCGGGAAGGAGCTACGAGCAGTACTTC.

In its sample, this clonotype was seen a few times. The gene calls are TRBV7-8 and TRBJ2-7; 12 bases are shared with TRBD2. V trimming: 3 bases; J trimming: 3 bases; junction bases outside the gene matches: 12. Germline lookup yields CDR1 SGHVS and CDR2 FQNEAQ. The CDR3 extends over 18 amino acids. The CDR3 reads CASSFLRTSGGPHYEQYF. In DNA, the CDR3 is TGTGCCAGCAGCTTCTTGCGCACTAGCGGGGGGCCCCACTACGAGCAGTACTTC.

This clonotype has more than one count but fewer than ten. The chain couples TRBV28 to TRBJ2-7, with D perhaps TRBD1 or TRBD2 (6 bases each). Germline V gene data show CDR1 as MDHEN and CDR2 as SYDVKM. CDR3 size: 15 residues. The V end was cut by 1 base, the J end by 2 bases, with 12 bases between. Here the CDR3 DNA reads TGTGCCAGCAGTTTATCGGGGGCCATACCCTACGAGCAGTACTTC. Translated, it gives CASSLSGAIPYEQYF. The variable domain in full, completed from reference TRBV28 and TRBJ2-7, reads DVKVTQSSRYLVKRTGEKVFLECVQDMDHENMFWYRQDPGLGLRLIYFSYDVKMKEKGDIPEGYSVSREKKERFSLILESASTNQTSMYLCASSLSGAIPYEQYFGPGTRLTVT.

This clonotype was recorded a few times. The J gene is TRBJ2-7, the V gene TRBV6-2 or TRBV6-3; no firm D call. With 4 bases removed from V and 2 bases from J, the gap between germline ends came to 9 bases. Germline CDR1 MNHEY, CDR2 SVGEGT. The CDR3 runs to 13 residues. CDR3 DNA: TGTGCCAGCAGTTGGATGGCCGCCTACGAGCAGTACTTC. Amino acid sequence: CASSWMAAYEQYF.

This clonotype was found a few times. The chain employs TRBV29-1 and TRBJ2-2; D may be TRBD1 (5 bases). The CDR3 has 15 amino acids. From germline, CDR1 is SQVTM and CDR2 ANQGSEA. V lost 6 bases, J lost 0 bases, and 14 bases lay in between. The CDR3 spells CSVGTLGANTGELFF. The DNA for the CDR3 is TGCAGCGTAGGTACCCTAGGGGCGAACACCGGGGAGCTGTTTTTT.

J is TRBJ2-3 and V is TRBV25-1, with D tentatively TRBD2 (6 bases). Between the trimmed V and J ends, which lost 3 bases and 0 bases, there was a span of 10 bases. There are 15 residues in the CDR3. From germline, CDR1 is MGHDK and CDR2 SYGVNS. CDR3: CASSEAGPSTDTQYF. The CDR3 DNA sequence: TGTGCCAGCAGTGAGGCGGGACCTAGCACAGATACGCAGTATTTT.

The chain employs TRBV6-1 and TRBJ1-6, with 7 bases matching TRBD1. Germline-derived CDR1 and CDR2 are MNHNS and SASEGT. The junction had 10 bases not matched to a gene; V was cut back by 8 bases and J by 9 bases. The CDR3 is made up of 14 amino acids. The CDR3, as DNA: TGTGCCAGCGGTATAGGGGGCGAGCGTTCACCCCTCCACTTT. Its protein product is CASGIGGERSPLHF.

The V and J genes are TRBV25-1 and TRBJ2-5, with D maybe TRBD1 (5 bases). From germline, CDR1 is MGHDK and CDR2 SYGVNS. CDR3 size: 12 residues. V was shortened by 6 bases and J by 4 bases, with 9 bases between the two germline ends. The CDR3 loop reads CASSAQGETQYF. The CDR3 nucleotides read TGTGCCAGCAGCGCTCAGGGAGAGACCCAGTACTTC.

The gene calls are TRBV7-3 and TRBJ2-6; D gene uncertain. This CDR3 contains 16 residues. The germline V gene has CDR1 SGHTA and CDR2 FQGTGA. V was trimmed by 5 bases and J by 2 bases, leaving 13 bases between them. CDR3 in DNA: TGTGCCAGCAGCATGGGCTTTGGAGCTGGGGCCAACGTCCTGACTTTC. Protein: CASSMGFGAGANVLTF.

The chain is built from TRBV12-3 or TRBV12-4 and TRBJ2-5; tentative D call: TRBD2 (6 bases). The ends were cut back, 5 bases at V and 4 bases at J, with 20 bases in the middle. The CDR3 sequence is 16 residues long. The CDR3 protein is CASSDRDSPWGETQYF. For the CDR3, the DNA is TGTGCCAGCAGTGACCGGGACTCACCCTGGGGAGAGACCCAGTACTTC.

CDR3 sequence (DNA): TGTGCCAGCAGTCGGATTAGCAATCAGCCCCAGCATTTT. This encodes CASSRISNQPQHF. This chain joins TRBV6-1 and TRBJ1-5; D uncertain. Trimming cost V 5 bases and J 0 bases, with 5 bases left between them. CDR1 and CDR2 from the germline V gene are MNHNS and SASEGT. The length of the CDR3 is 13 residues.

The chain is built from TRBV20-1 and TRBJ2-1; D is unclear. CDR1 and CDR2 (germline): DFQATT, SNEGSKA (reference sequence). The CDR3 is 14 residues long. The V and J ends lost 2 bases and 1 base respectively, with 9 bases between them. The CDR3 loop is CSARRKGSYNEQFF. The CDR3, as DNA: TGCAGTGCTAGACGGAAAGGGTCCTACAATGAGCAGTTCTTC.

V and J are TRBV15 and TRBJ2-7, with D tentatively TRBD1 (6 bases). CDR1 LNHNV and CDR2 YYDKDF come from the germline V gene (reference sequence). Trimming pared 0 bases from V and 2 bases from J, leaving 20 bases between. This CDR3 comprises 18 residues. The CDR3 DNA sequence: TGTGCCACCAGCAGAGAATGGGTTAGGGGGTTGAAGGCCTACGAGCAGTACTTC. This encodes CATSREWVRGLKAYEQYF. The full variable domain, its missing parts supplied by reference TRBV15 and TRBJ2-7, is DAMVIQNPRYQVTQFGKPVTLSCSQTLNHNVMYWYQQKSSQAPKLLFHYYDKDFNNEADTPDNFQSRRPNTSFCFLDIRSPGLGDTAMYLCATSREWVRGLKAYEQYFGPGTRLTVT.